This TCR beta chain was profiled in a study of cytomegalovirus exposure and HLA in healthy donors. With V trimmed by 3 bases and J by 2 bases, 5 bases remained unmatched. The CDR3 covers 15 residues. Germline CDR1 and CDR2: SEHNR and FQNEAQ (reference sequence). Sequencing was performed with immunoSEQ multiplex PCR; in TCRdb, only in-frame clones are kept and a portion is missing. The sample contains around 250,000 clones, roughly 89% of which appear only once. The gene calls are TRBV7-9 and TRBJ2-3; 7 bases align to TRBD1. The sequence came from a woman between 18 and 30 years old in good health and CMV-seronegative. Sequencing was done on a sample of PBMCs. The CDR3 region has the DNA TGTGCCAGCAGCTTTGACAGGGCTCCCACAGATACGCAGTATTTT. This gives the protein CASSFDRAPTDTQYF.